These 18 T cell receptor beta chains were all obtained from the same sample, sequenced in a study of T-cell reconstitution after alpha-beta-depleted transplantation in children. Preparation of the TCRbeta library used unique molecular identifiers. Using its own MiXCR run on the PCR reads, TCRdb lists one record per CDR3 protein. The data show a few hundred thousand distinct CDR3 sequences, roughly 30% seen once. This specimen consisted of PBMCs, obtained before TCRalphabeta/CD19-depleted stem cell transplant. These receptors were collected from a boy less than two years old with Wiskott-Aldrich syndrome, due to receive a stem cell transplant.

V usage is TRBV29-1 and J usage is TRBJ1-5, with D perhaps TRBD1 (5 bases). The CDR3 length is 13 residues. From germline, CDR1 is SQVTM and CDR2 ANQGSEA. V was cut by 3 bases and J by 6 bases, with 12 bases left in between. The DNA of the CDR3 is TGCAGCGTTGATCTGGGGGTGGGTCAGCCCCAGCATTTT. It codes for CSVDLGVGQPQHF.

The CDR3 sequence: CASTIAGVAETQYF. CDR3 coding DNA: TGTGCCAGCACCATAGCGGGAGTAGCGGAGACCCAGTACTTC. V is TRBV12-3 or TRBV12-4 and J is TRBJ2-5; 9 bases map to TRBD2. This CDR3 is built from 14 residues. J was trimmed by 5 bases and V by 7 bases; bases with no gene match: 8.

This clonotype was seen only a few times. This chain joins TRBV12-3 or TRBV12-4 and TRBJ1-2, with 7 bases aligning to TRBD1. J was trimmed by 7 bases and V by 2 bases; bases with no gene match: 10. The CDR3 totals 15 residues. The CDR3 spells CASSLLSGQQSGYTF. Here the CDR3 DNA reads TGTGCCAGCAGTTTATTGTCGGGACAGCAAAGTGGCTACACCTTC.

A few counts support this clonotype. This chain links TRBV10-3 with TRBJ2-5; the match to TRBD2 covers 15 bases. Germline V gene data show CDR1 as ENHRY and CDR2 as SYGVKD. The V and J ends lost 5 bases and 1 base, in that order; junction bases with no gene match: 2. The CDR3 runs 16 residues. The CDR3 protein is CAISLGLAGGQETQYF. The CDR3 DNA sequence: TGTGCCATCAGTTTGGGACTAGCGGGAGGCCAAGAGACCCAGTACTTC.

V is TRBV24-1 and J is TRBJ1-1; D uncertain. V shed 12 bases and J shed 4 bases, with 11 bases lying between them. This CDR3 is built from 11 residues. Germline V gene sequence: CDR1 KGHDR, CDR2 SFDVKD. The CDR3 loop is CALRGSTEAFF. In DNA, the CDR3 is TGTGCCCTGAGAGGGAGCACTGAAGCTTTCTTT.

The rearrangement links TRBV5-1 to TRBJ2-7, with D perhaps matching TRBD2 (5 bases). Germline CDR1 SGHRS, CDR2 YFSETQ. Between the trimmed V and J ends, which lost 0 bases and 5 bases, there was a span of 9 bases. This CDR3 is built from 13 residues. This CDR3 reads CASSLAFGNEQYF. For the CDR3, the DNA is TGCGCCAGCAGCTTGGCCTTCGGGAACGAGCAGTACTTC.

The V call is TRBV29-1, the J call TRBJ2-7; TRBD1 might be the D (7 bases). V dropped 6 bases and J dropped 7 bases, with 19 bases sitting between them. CDR1 SQVTM and CDR2 ANQGSEA come from the germline V gene. CDR3 size: 13 residues. The CDR3 protein is CSVQKVQGGEQYF. The CDR3 nucleotides read TGCAGCGTCCAAAAGGTGCAGGGGGGAGAGCAGTACTTC.

The chain is built from TRBV25-1 and TRBJ2-7, with D uncertain. Trimming shortened V by 1 base and J by 6 bases, and 4 bases separated the two germline ends. The CDR3 has 11 amino acids. Germline loops: CDR1 MGHDK, CDR2 SYGVNS. CDR3 bases: TGTGCCAGCAGTGAATTGGTCGAGCAGTACTTC. Amino acid sequence: CASSELVEQYF.

The table lists this clonotype with a few counts. V usage is TRBV28 and J usage is TRBJ2-7, with D possibly matching TRBD1 (6 bases). Per the germline V gene, CDR1 is MDHEN and CDR2 is SYDVKM. V dropped 2 bases and J dropped 3 bases, with 11 bases sitting between them. The CDR3 spans 14 residues. The CDR3 here is CASSLPTTGYEQYF. CDR3 bases: TGTGCCAGCAGTTTACCCACGACAGGCTACGAGCAGTACTTC.

The chain combines TRBV15 with TRBJ2-5, with 8 bases identical to TRBD2. Germline CDR1 is LNHNV and CDR2 is YYDKDF (reference sequence). V dropped 5 bases and J dropped 2; count of bases not matched to a gene: 13. The CDR3 extends over 17 amino acids. Here the CDR3 reads CATSAPHSGTRQETQYF. CDR3 in DNA: TGTGCCACCAGCGCGCCTCACTCCGGGACTAGACAAGAGACCCAGTACTTC.

The chain couples TRBV20-1 to TRBJ2-5; a weak D match, TRBD2 (6 bases). The ends were cut back, 5 bases at V and 3 bases at J, with 13 bases in the middle. Germline V gene lookup returns CDR1 DFQATT and CDR2 SNEGSKA (reference sequence). The CDR3 length is 13 residues. The CDR3 coding sequence is TGCAGTGCTCTAGTCTCGGGAGAAGAGACCCAGTACTTC. Protein sequence: CSALVSGEETQYF.

This chain uses TRBV15 with TRBJ2-7; TRBD1 aligns across 8 bases. The CDR3 runs 12 residues. J gave up 4 bases and V 5 bases, and 1 base lay outside the gene matches. The germline V gene has CDR1 LNHNV and CDR2 YYDKDF (reference sequence). CDR3 sequence: CATSGQGYEQYF. CDR3 in DNA: TGTGCCACCAGCGGACAGGGTTACGAGCAGTACTTC.

The V and J genes are TRBV5-1 and TRBJ2-3; maybe TRBD2 (6 bases). The CDR3 runs to 15 residues. The germline V gene encodes CDR1 SGHRS and CDR2 YFSETQ. V lost 1 base, J lost 4 bases, and 13 bases lay in between. CDR3 in DNA: TGCGCCAGCAGCTTGTGGTCCGGGAGATCAGATACGCAGTATTTT. Encoded protein: CASSLWSGRSDTQYF.

V usage is TRBV30 and J usage is TRBJ2-1; 7 nucleotides match TRBD1. CDR1 is GTSNPN, CDR2 SVGIG, per germline (reference sequence). The CDR3 runs to 12 residues. The trim removed 4 bases at V and 9 bases at J, leaving 6 bases unmatched. CDR3 bases: TGTGCCTGGACCCCCGGGACAGCTGAGCAGTTCTTC. It specifies CAWTPGTAEQFF.

This clonotype turned up a few times. The V call is TRBV28, the J call TRBJ2-1, with D perhaps TRBD1 (5 bases). The CDR3 is 15 amino acids. Germline CDR1 reads MDHEN; CDR2 reads SYDVKM. V dropped 5 bases and J dropped 4 bases, with 15 bases sitting between them. The CDR3 DNA sequence: TGTGCCAGCAGTCCCGCGTGGGGCCCTTACAATGAGCAGTTCTTC. Encoded protein: CASSPAWGPYNEQFF.

The gene calls are TRBV28 and TRBJ2-1; the match to TRBD2 covers 11 bases. V dropped 6 bases and J dropped 9; count of bases not matched to a gene: 16. Germline CDR1 and CDR2: MDHEN and SYDVKM. CDR3 length: 17 amino acids. The CDR3 region has the DNA TGTGCCAGCAGCCCCGTCTCGGCTAGCGGGAGGCGCATTGAGCAGTTCTTC. It codes for CASSPVSASGRRIEQFF.

CDR3 DNA sequence: TGTGCCAGCTCACCACCCCAGCCCAGGAACACTGAAGCTTTCTTT. This gives the protein CASSPPQPRNTEAFF. This rearrangement joins TRBV18 to TRBJ1-1, with D uncertain. Germline-derived CDR1 and CDR2 are KGHSH and LQKENI. The V end was cut by 0 bases, the J end by 1 base, with 9 bases between. CDR3 length: 15 amino acids.

The gene calls are TRBV15 and TRBJ2-5; TRBD2 aligns across 12 bases. V shed 0 bases, J shed 5 bases, and the junction held 4 bases outside the gene matches. The CDR3 has 16 amino acids. Per the germline V gene, CDR1 is LNHNV and CDR2 is YYDKDF (reference sequence). In DNA form, the CDR3 reads TGTGCCACCAGCAGAGATCCCCTAGCGGGAGGGGAGACCCAGTACTTC. The encoded protein is CATSRDPLAGGETQYF.